The 31 T cell receptor beta chains listed next were all sequenced from one sample in a study of cytomegalovirus exposure and HLA in healthy donors. The repertoire was sequenced with immunoSEQ multiplex PCR; TCRdb's copy has only in-frame clones and lacks some. Of 110,000 to 150,000 clones in the sample, 85% to 90% were seen once. Sample: PBMCs. These receptors were collected from a woman aged 25 to 39 in good health and CMV-seropositive.

This clone was seen ten or more times. Additional DNA sequences in this sample encode the identical CDR3. V usage is TRBV6-1 and J usage is TRBJ1-5, with D maybe TRBD1 (6 bases). Germline loops: CDR1 MNHNS, CDR2 SASEGT. The CDR3 consists of 14 residues. V lost 2 bases and J lost 2, with 7 bases in between. The CDR3 is CASSESGGNQPQHF. Here the CDR3 DNA reads TGTGCCAGCAGTGAATCAGGGGGCAATCAGCCCCAGCATTTT.

V usage is TRBV20-1 and J usage is TRBJ2-7; possibly TRBD1 for D (5 bases). Germline CDR1 is DFQATT and CDR2 is SNEGSKA (reference sequence). Trimming removed 1 base from V and 6 bases from J, with 7 bases in between. The CDR3 runs to 11 residues. CDR3 in DNA: TGCAGTGCTAGAGGGGGCAGCGAGCAGTACTTC. Translated, it gives CSARGGSEQYF.

The chain has TRBV19 and TRBJ2-7, with 8 bases lining up with TRBD2. This CDR3 region has 15 residues. V gave up 4 bases and J gave up 3 bases; unmatched junction bases: 8. CDR1 and CDR2 from the germline V gene are LNHDA and SQIVND (reference sequence). In DNA form, the CDR3 reads TGTGCCAGTAGTACCAGCGGGAGAAGTAGCTACGAGCAGTACTTC. It codes for CASSTSGRSSYEQYF.

The V call is TRBV27, the J call TRBJ2-7; 7 nucleotides line up with TRBD1. Germline V CDR1 and CDR2: MNHEY, SMNVEV (reference sequence). Germline trimming cut 5 bases from V and 2 bases from J; bases unmatched to any gene: 9. This CDR3 contains 15 residues. The CDR3 DNA sequence: TGTGCCAGCAGTACAGGGGCATACTCGCCCTACGAGCAGTACTTC. The encoded protein is CASSTGAYSPYEQYF.

The chain is built from TRBV5-6 and TRBJ2-1, with 7 nucleotides matching TRBD1. Germline V lookup: CDR1 SGHDT, CDR2 YYEEEE. With V trimmed by 3 bases and J by 7 bases, 4 bases remained unmatched. The CDR3 is made up of 13 amino acids. The CDR3 sequence: CASSWGTENEQFF. CDR3 in DNA: TGTGCCAGCAGCTGGGGGACAGAGAATGAGCAGTTCTTC.

The chain is built from TRBV18 and TRBJ2-2; 9 bases are a match to TRBD1. This CDR3 has 15 amino acids. Trimming cost V 4 bases and J 6 bases; bases outside gene matches: 6. The germline V gene encodes CDR1 KGHSH and CDR2 LQKENI. CDR3: CASSLQGAMAGELFF. The CDR3 DNA reads TGTGCCAGCTCACTACAGGGGGCAATGGCCGGGGAGCTGTTTTTT.

This clone appeared a few times. This chain uses TRBV4-1 with TRBJ1-1, with a tentative D call TRBD1 (6 bases). Trimming cost V 1 base and J 1 base, with 7 bases left between them. CDR1 MGHRA and CDR2 YSYEKL come from the germline V gene. This CDR3 spans 14 amino acids. The CDR3 reads CASSQVGANTEAFF. In DNA, the CDR3 is TGCGCCAGCAGCCAAGTGGGGGCGAACACTGAAGCTTTCTTT.

The genes are TRBV6-5 and TRBJ1-2; TRBD1 matches 9 bases. This CDR3 is built from 15 residues. The J segment lost 8 bases and the V segment lost 5 bases, leaving 12 bases of the junction unmatched. The V gene's germline CDR1 is MNHEY and CDR2 SVGAGI. CDR3 protein: CASSPGTGHQDGYTF. CDR3 sequence (DNA): TGTGCCAGCAGTCCAGGGACAGGGCACCAGGACGGCTACACCTTC.

V is TRBV5-1 and J is TRBJ2-1, with TRBD1 as a possible D gene (5 bases). The CDR3 spans 15 residues. The germline gives CDR1 SGHRS, CDR2 YFSETQ. V was clipped by 2 bases and J by 5 bases, with 14 bases between them. CDR3 nucleotides: TGCGCCAGCAGCTTTAGGACAAACCGCAACAATGAGCAGTTCTTC. Protein product: CASSFRTNRNNEQFF.

This clone has just one count. The rearrangement joins TRBV9 to TRBJ2-1; 9 nucleotides match TRBD2. This CDR3 is 16 amino acids long. V lost 4 bases and J lost 9; bases outside the gene matches: 14. In germline, CDR1 is SGDLS, CDR2 YYNGEE. CDR3 nucleotide sequence: TGTGCCAGCAGCTTACTAGCGGGTGGGGGCAAATCTGAGCAGTTCTTC. Its translation: CASSLLAGGGKSEQFF.

The chain links TRBV10-3 to TRBJ2-1; TRBD2 agrees at 7 bases. Germline CDR1 ENHRY, CDR2 SYGVKD. The J segment lost 7 bases and the V segment lost 4 bases, leaving 13 bases of the junction unmatched. The length of the CDR3 is 16 residues. CDR3 DNA: TGTGCCATCAGTGGGGGTGGCCAGCGGGATAAGAATGAGCAGTTCTTC. As protein: CAISGGGQRDKNEQFF.

V and J are TRBV28 and TRBJ2-7; TRBD1 aligns across 12 bases. V shed 4 bases and J 1 base; nucleotides not matched to a gene: 8. This CDR3 is built from 17 residues. CDR1 is MDHEN, CDR2 SYDVKM, per germline. The chain's CDR3 is CASSSYGGQGASYEQYF. Here the CDR3 DNA reads TGTGCCAGCAGTTCCTACGGGGGACAGGGGGCATCCTACGAGCAGTACTTC.

The rearrangement joins TRBV28 to TRBJ2-3; D perhaps matches TRBD2 (5 bases). This CDR3 has 16 amino acids. CDR1 MDHEN and CDR2 SYDVKM come from the germline V gene. The V and J ends lost 4 bases and 2 bases respectively, with 16 bases between them. CDR3 in DNA: TGTGCCAGCAGTTCCGGGGAAACTAGAATCACAGATACGCAGTATTTT. Amino acid sequence: CASSSGETRITDTQYF.

The genes are TRBV5-4 and TRBJ2-2, with TRBD1 matching over 7 bases. Germline CDR1 reads SGHNT; CDR2 reads YYREEE (reference sequence). The CDR3 covers 15 residues. With V trimmed by 1 base and J by 5 bases, 5 bases remained unmatched. Here the CDR3 DNA reads TGTGCCAGCAGCTTGTCTTCAGGGGGTACCGGGGAGCTGTTTTTT. Its translation: CASSLSSGGTGELFF.

This CDR3 is CASSGTDESEQFF. The CDR3 coding sequence is TGTGCCAGCAGTGGCACAGATGAAAGTGAGCAGTTCTTC. The rearrangement uses TRBV2 and TRBJ2-1; the D is unclear. The germline gives CDR1 SNHLY, CDR2 FYNNEI. Trimming took off 4 bases at V and 9 bases at J, with 13 bases between the two ends. This CDR3 contains 13 residues.

Note on this clone: This sample includes further DNA sequences coding for the same CDR3. The chain combines TRBV5-1 with TRBJ1-2; TRBD1 might be the D (6 bases). V was shortened by 1 base and J by 2 bases, with 9 bases between the two germline ends. The CDR3 extends over 14 amino acids. Germline V gives CDR1 SGHRS, CDR2 YFSETQ. The chain's CDR3 is CASSLRQGNYGYTF. The CDR3 region has the DNA TGCGCCAGCAGCTTGCGGCAGGGGAACTATGGCTACACCTTC.

V usage is TRBV28 and J usage is TRBJ2-7, with 9 bases identical to TRBD2. Germline V gives CDR1 MDHEN, CDR2 SYDVKM. The CDR3 runs 14 residues. The ends lost 7 bases at V and 2 bases at J; junction bases unmatched: 6. The DNA for the CDR3 is TGTGCCAGCACGAGCGGGGGGTACACCTACGAGCAGTACTTC. This translates into CASTSGGYTYEQYF.

The chain links TRBV7-9 to TRBJ2-1; D possibly corresponds to TRBD1 (6 bases). V dropped 6 bases and J dropped 5 bases, with 17 bases sitting between them. This CDR3 contains 15 residues. The V gene's germline CDR1 is SEHNR and CDR2 FQNEAQ (reference sequence). CDR3 coding DNA: TGTGCCAGCAGTACCATACAGGGTAAACACAATGAGCAGTTCTTC. Translating gives CASSTIQGKHNEQFF.

This clone showed up just once. The CDR3 nucleotides read TGTGCCAGCAGTGTGATTCGGGGACTATGGGAGTACTTC. Residues: CASSVIRGLWEYF. This sequence joins TRBV2 and TRBJ2-7; 7 positions agree with TRBD2. This CDR3 has 13 residues. Germline CDR1 is SNHLY and CDR2 is FYNNEI. The junction had 11 bases not matched to a gene; V was cut back by 4 bases and J by 11 bases.

The rearrangement links TRBV5-6 to TRBJ1-2; 7 positions agree with TRBD1. Per the germline V gene, CDR1 is SGHDT and CDR2 is YYEEEE. Trimming removed 4 bases from V and 5 bases from J; junction bases left unmatched: 8. CDR3 length: 14 residues. In nucleotides, the CDR3 is TGTGCCAGCAGCCGACCGACAGGGATATATGGCTACACCTTC. As protein: CASSRPTGIYGYTF.

The V and J genes are TRBV28 and TRBJ2-7; weak D call: TRBD1 (6 bases). The germline V gene has CDR1 MDHEN and CDR2 SYDVKM. There are 12 residues in the CDR3. V gave up 6 bases and J gave up 11 bases, with 17 bases separating them. The CDR3 DNA follows: TGTGCCAGCAGACTGAACCGGGACAAAAAGTACTTC. The encoded protein is CASRLNRDKKYF.

As DNA, the CDR3 is TGTGCCAGCAGCTTACAGGGGGCTAACTACGAGCAGTACTTC. Its translation is CASSLQGANYEQYF. The V call is TRBV7-8, the J call TRBJ2-7; 8 bases match TRBD1. Trimming removed 2 bases from V and 3 bases from J; junction bases left unmatched: 3. Germline lookup yields CDR1 SGHVS and CDR2 FQNEAQ. The CDR3 has 14 residues.

J is TRBJ2-5 and V is TRBV7-3; maybe TRBD1 (6 bases). Trimming cost V 5 bases and J 0 bases, with 13 bases left between them. The CDR3 has 15 amino acids. CDR1 and CDR2 (germline): SGHTA, FQGTGA. DNA of the CDR3: TGTGCCAGCAGCCAGCATCCAGGGGACCAAGAGACCCAGTACTTC. Residues: CASSQHPGDQETQYF. The entire variable domain, with the rest obtained from reference TRBV7-3 and TRBJ2-5, is as follows: GAGVSQTPSNKVTEKGKYVELRCDPISGHTALYWYRQSLGQGPEFLIYFQGTGAADDSGLPNDRFFAVRPEGSVSTLKIQRTERGDSAVYLCASSQHPGDQETQYFGPGTRLLVL.

This clone was observed a single time. The gene calls are TRBV5-3 and TRBJ2-7, with D perhaps TRBD1 (6 bases). TRBV5-3 is identified as an open reading frame with a role that is uncertain. The germline V and J ends were trimmed by 5 bases and 6 bases, with 12 bases remaining between them. The CDR3 contains 12 residues. Here the CDR3 DNA reads TGTGCCAGAAGTGAACTAGGGGGCGAGCAGTACTTC. Amino acids: CARSELGGEQYF.

Only one count was recorded for this clone. This chain uses TRBV28 with TRBJ1-5, with a tentative D call TRBD1 (6 bases). Trimming stripped 5 bases from V and 6 bases from J, with 14 bases between. The CDR3 sequence is 14 residues long. The germline gives CDR1 MDHEN, CDR2 SYDVKM. This CDR3 reads CASSPTGSRQPQHF. CDR3 nucleotide sequence: TGTGCCAGCAGTCCTACAGGGTCGCGTCAGCCCCAGCATTTT.

The chain recombines TRBV5-4 with TRBJ2-5, with a weak D call TRBD2 (5 bases). In germline, CDR1 is SGHNT, CDR2 YYREEE (reference sequence). V lost 3 bases, J lost 9 bases, and 18 bases lay in between. CDR3 length: 14 amino acids. The CDR3 DNA is TGTGCCAGCAGCTCGAGACCAGGACTTATGGCCCAGTACTTC. This translates into CASSSRPGLMAQYF.

The chain combines TRBV6-1 with TRBJ1-3; no clear D gene. Germline V gives CDR1 MNHNS, CDR2 SASEGT. The CDR3 extends over 15 amino acids. Between the trimmed V and J ends, which lost 6 bases and 0 bases, there was a span of 12 bases. CDR3 DNA sequence: TGTGCCAGCAGCGCCGCTCCGAGCTCTGGAAACACCATATATTTT. Translating gives CASSAAPSSGNTIYF.

This clone was seen a few times. The chain carries TRBV7-8 and TRBJ1-1, with 7 bases lining up with TRBD1. From germline, CDR1 is SGHVS and CDR2 FQNEAQ. After removal of 5 bases from V and 1 base from J, the junction contained 7 bases not matched to a gene. The CDR3 is 15 residues long. The CDR3 here is CASSARDRTNTEAFF. Written as DNA, the CDR3 is TGTGCCAGCAGCGCCCGGGACAGAACGAACACTGAAGCTTTCTTT. Using reference TRBV7-8 and TRBJ1-1 for the parts outside the CDR3, the full variable domain is GAGVSQSPRYKVAKRGQDVALRCDPISGHVSLFWYQQALGQGPEFLTYFQNEAQLDKSGLPSDRFFAERPEGSVSTLKIQRTQQEDSAVYLCASSARDRTNTEAFFGQGTRLTVV.

The chain couples TRBV7-9 to TRBJ1-2; perhaps TRBD1 as D (6 bases). The V end was cut by 1 base, the J end by 2 bases, with 8 bases between. CDR3 size: 14 residues. CDR1 is SEHNR, CDR2 FQNEAQ, per germline (reference sequence). The CDR3 protein is CASSLGTGNYGYTF. In nucleotides, the CDR3 is TGTGCCAGCAGCTTAGGAACAGGGAACTATGGCTACACCTTC.

This clone is a singleton in its sample. The chain uses TRBV5-1 and TRBJ2-2; a possible D gene is TRBD1 (5 bases). V shed 0 bases and J shed 1 base, with 10 bases lying between them. The germline CDR1 and CDR2 sequences are SGHRS and YFSETQ. This CDR3 is built from 16 residues. The CDR3 sequence: CASSLVATGNTGELFF. The CDR3 bases are TGCGCCAGCAGCTTGGTGGCTACAGGGAACACCGGGGAGCTGTTTTTT.

The gene calls are TRBV28 and TRBJ1-3, with D possibly being TRBD1 (5 bases). V was trimmed by 6 bases and J by 4 bases, leaving 13 bases between them. The germline CDR1 and CDR2 sequences are MDHEN and SYDVKM. The CDR3 covers 14 residues. The CDR3 spells CASSGLRVGNTIYF. The CDR3 DNA is TGTGCCAGCAGCGGCCTCAGGGTGGGAAACACCATATATTTT.